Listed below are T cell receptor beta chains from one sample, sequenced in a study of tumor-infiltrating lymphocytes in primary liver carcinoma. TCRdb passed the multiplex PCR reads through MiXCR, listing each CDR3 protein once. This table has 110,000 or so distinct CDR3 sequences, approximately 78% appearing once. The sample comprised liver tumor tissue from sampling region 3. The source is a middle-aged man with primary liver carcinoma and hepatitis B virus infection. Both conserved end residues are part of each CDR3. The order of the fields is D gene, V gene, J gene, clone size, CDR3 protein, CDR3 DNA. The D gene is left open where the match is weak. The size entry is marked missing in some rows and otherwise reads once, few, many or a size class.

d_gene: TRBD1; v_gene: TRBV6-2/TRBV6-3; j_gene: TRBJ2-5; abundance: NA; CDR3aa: CASSAPTGIQETRYF; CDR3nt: TGTGCCAGCAGTGCCCCGACAGGGATCCAAGAGACCCGATACTTC
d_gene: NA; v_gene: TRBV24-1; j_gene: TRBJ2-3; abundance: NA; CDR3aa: CVTSGKGTTSTDTQYF; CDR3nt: TGTGTCACCAGTGGGAAGGGAACGACTAGCACAGATACGCAGTATTTT
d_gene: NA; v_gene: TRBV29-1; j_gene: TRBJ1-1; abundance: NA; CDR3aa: CSTTRTVNSEVFF; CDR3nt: TGCAGCACGACGAGGACTGTGAACAGTGAAGTTTTCTTT
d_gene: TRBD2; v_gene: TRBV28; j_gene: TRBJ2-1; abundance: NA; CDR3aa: CASSFAGLAGSSSYNEQLF; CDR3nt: TGTGCCAGCAGTTTTGCGGGACTAGCGGGATCGAGCTCCTACAATGAGCAGTTATTC
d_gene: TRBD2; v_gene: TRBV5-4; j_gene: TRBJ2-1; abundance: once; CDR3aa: CASSLVTSGRAYAEQFF; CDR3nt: TGTGCCAGCAGCTTGGTGACTAGTGGGAGGGCCTACGCTGAGCAGTTCTTC
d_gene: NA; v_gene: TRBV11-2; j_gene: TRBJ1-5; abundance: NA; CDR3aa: CASNLVGVTGSNQPQHF; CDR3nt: TGTGCCAGTAACTTAGTAGGGGTAACAGGGAGCAATCAGCCACAGCATTTT
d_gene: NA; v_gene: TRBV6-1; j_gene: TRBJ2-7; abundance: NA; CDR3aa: CTSSEAVRSSYEQYF; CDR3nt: TGTACCAGCAGTGAAGCAGTCAGGAGCTCCTACGAGCAGTACTTC
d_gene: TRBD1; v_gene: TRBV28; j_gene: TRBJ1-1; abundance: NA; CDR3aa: CASTSGQTSIEAFF; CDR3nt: TGTGCCAGCACCTCGGGACAGACGAGCATTGAAGCTTTCTTT
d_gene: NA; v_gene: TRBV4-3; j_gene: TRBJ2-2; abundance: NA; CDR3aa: CASSQSGGRTLNTGELLF; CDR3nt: TGCGCCAGCAGCCAATCTGGGGGCAGGACTCTGAATACCGGGGAGCTGTTATTT
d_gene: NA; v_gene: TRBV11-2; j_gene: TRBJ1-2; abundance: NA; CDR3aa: CASSLDLVAYSRCYTF; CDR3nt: TGTGCCAGCAGCTTAGATTTGGTAGCCTATTCTCGATGTTACACCTTC
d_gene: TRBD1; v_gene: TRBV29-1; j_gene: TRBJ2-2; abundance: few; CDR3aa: CSVSGQGLTGELLF; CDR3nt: TGCAGCGTTTCGGGACAGGGGCTCACCGGGGAGCTGTTATTT
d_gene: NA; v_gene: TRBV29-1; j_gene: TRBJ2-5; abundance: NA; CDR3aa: CSVLRSGETQYF; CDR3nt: TGCAGCGTTCTGAGAAGCGGAGAGACACAGTACTTC
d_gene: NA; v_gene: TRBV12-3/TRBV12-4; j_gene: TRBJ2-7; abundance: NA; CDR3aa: CASSYTGSYEQYF; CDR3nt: TGTGCCAGCAGTTACACCGGTTCCTATGAGCAGTACTTC
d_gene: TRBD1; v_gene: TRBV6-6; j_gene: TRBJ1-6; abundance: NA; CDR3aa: CDSSLGTGRNSPLPF; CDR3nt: TGTGACAGCAGCCTGGGGACAGGGAGGAATTCACCCCTCCCCTTT
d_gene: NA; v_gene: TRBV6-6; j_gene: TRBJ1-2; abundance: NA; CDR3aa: CASTLQTDSYDYTF; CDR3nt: TGTGCCAGCACCTTACAGACGGACAGCTATGACTACACCTTC
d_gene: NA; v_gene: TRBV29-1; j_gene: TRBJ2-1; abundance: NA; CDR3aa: CSASWGNHKQFF; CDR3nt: TGCAGCGCGAGTTGGGGTAATCACAAGCAGTTCTTC
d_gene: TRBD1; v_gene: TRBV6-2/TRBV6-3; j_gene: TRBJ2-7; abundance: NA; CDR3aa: CVNSLPDRAHEQYF; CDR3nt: TGTGTCAACAGCCTCCCGGACAGGGCCCACGAGCAGTACTTC
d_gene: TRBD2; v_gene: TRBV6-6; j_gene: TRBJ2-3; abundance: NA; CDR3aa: CASNLTSHGDTQYF; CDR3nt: TGTGCCAGCAATCTGACTAGCCATGGAGATACGCAGTATTTT
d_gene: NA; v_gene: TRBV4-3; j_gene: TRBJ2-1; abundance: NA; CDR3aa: CASSQDRPRGFEQFF; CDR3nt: TGCGCCAGCAGCCAAGATAGACCTAGAGGATTTGAGCAGTTCTTC
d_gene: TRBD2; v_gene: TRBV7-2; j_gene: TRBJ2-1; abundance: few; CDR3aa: CASSLTSGSMGNEQFF; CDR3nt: TGTGCCAGCAGCTTGACTAGCGGGAGTATGGGCAATGAGCAGTTCTTC
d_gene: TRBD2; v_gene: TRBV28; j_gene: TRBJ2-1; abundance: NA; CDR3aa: CVSSFAGLAGMSSYNEQFF; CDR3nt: TGTGTCAGCAGTTTTGCGGGACTAGCGGGAATGAGCTCCTACAATGAGCAGTTCTTC
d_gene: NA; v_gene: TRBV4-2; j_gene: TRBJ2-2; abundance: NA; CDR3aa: CPSSQDRIGGELFF; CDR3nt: TGTCCCAGCAGCCAAGATCGAATTGGCGGGGAGCTGTTTTTT
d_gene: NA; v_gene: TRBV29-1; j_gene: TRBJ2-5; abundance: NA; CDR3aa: CSVRGTGPLETQYF; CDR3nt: TGCAGCGTTAGAGGGACGGGGCCCTTGGAGACCCAGTACTTC
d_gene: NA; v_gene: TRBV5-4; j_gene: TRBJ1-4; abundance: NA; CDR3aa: CASSPRPWTGTSGF; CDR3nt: TGTGCCAGCAGCCCCCGACCCTGGACGGGAACGTCTGGATTT
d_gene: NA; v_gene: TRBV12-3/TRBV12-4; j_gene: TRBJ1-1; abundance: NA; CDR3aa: CASSCRGPRNEAFF; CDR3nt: TGTGCCAGCAGTTGTAGGGGACCTAGGAATGAAGCTTTCTTT
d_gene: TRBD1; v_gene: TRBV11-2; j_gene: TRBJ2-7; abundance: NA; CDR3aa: CTSSEDRAEEQYF; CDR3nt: TGTACCAGCAGCGAGGACAGGGCGGAGGAGCAGTATTTC
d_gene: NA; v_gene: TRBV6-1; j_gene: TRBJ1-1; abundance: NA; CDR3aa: CATSATRPGRGTEALF; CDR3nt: TGTGCCACCAGTGCGACTCGACCGGGACGGGGCACTGAAGCTTTATTT
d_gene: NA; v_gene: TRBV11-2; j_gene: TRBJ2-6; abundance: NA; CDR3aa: CATQRPRSWADVLTF; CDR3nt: TGTGCCACTCAGCGGCCGCGCTCTTGGGCCGACGTCCTGACTTTC
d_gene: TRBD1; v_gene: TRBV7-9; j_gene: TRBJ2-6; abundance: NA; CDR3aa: CASSLSFGQGFSGGANVLSF; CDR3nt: TGTGCCAGCAGCTTATCGTTTGGACAGGGCTTCTCTGGAGGGGCCAACGTTCTGAGTTTC
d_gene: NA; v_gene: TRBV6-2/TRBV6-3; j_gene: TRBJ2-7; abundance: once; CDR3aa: CASSYEVPYEQFF; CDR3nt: TGTGCCAGCAGTTACGAGGTACCCTACGAGCAATTCTTT
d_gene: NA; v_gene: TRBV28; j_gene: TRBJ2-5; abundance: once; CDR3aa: CASSRGHLRQTQYF; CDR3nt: TGTGCCAGCAGTAGGGGCCACCTCAGGCAGACCCAGTACTTC
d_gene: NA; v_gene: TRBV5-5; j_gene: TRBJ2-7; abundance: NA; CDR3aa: CASNLSANAYEQYF; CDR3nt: TGTGCCAGCAACCTATCAGCGAACGCCTACGAGCAGTACTTC
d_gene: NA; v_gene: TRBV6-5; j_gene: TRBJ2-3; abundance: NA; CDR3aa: CASSYSPVGGDMQYF; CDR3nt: TGCGCCAGCAGTTACTCGCCAGTTGGAGGTGATATGCAGTATTTT
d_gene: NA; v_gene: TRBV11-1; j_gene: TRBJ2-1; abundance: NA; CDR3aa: CASSSPSSSGSYNDQIF; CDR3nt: TGTGCTAGCAGCTCTCCTTCGAGTAGCGGATCCTACAATGACCAGATCTTC
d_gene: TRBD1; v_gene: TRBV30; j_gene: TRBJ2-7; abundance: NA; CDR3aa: CDSHRTGVYEEYF; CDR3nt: TGTGATTCCCACCGGACAGGGGTATACGAGGAATACTTC
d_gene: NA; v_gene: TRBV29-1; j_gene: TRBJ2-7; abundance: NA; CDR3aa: CSVQTRGGRERYF; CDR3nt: TGCAGCGTTCAAACGAGGGGAGGACGCGAGCGGTACTTC
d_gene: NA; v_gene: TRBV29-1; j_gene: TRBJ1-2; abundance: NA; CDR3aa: CSIGDYAYTF; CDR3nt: TGCAGCATTGGTGATTATGCCTACACCTTC
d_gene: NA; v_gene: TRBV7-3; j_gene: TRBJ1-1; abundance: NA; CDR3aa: CASSLGGRNTEAFF; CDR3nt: TGTGCCAGCAGCTTAGGGGGGAGGAACACTGAAGCTTTCTTT
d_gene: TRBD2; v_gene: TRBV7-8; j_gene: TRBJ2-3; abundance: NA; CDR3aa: CASSLGLAGENTLYF; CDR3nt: TGTGCTAGCAGCTTGGGACTAGCGGGAGAGAATACGCTGTATTTT
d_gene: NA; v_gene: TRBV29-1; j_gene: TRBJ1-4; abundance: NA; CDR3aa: CSTQSATNEKLFF; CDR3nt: TGCAGCACCCAATCCGCAACTAATGAAAAACTGTTTTTT
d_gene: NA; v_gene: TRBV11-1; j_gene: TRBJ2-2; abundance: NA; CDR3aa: CASSFWDTGRLFF; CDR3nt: TGTGCCAGCAGCTTTTGGGACACTGGGAGGCTGTTTTTT
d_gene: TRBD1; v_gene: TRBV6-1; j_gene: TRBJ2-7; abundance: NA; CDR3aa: CASGKTGVSSYEQYF; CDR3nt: TGTGCCAGCGGTAAAACAGGGGTCAGCTCCTACGAGCAGTACTTC